This T cell receptor beta chain is drawn from a study of T cell responses to AZD1222 COVID-19 vaccine. Profiling relied on immunoSEQ multiplex PCR, and the TCRdb table lists in-frame clones only, not all of them. The repertoire holds some 150,000 clones, with around 92% as singletons. Germline CDR1 and CDR2: LGHNA and YSLEER. This CDR3 is 16 amino acids long. Trimming stripped 0 bases from V and 3 bases from J, with 14 bases between. This chain uses TRBV4-3 with TRBJ1-2; a possible D gene is TRBD1 (5 bases). Specimen: peripheral blood, collected on day 0 of AZD1222 vaccination. The sequence was obtained from an adult in good health. The CDR3 reads CASSQDLRPGDYGYTF. The CDR3 DNA sequence: TGCGCCAGCAGCCAAGATTTGAGACCGGGGGACTATGGCTACACCTTC.